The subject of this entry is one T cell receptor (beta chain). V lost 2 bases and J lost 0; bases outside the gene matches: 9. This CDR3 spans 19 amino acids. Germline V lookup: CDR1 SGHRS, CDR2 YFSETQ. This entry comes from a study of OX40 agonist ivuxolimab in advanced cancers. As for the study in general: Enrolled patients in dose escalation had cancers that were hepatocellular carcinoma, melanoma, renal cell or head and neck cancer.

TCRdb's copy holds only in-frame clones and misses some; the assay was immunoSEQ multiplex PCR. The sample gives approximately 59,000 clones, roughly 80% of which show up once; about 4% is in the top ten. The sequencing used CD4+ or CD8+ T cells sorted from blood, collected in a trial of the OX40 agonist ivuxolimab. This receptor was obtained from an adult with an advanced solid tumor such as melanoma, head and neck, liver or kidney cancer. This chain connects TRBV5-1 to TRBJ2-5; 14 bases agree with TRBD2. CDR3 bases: TGCGCCAGCAGCTTTTTGCCCGGGACTAGCGGGAGAAACCAAGAGACCCAGTACTTC. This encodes CASSFLPGTSGRNQETQYF.